The sequence of this T cell receptor beta chain was determined in a study of shared clonotypes between healthy human individuals. Looked up from germline, CDR1 is SGHRS and CDR2 is YFSETQ. This CDR3 contains 14 residues. The germline V and J ends were trimmed by 0 bases and 0 bases, with 4 bases remaining between them. Sequencing used immunoSEQ multiplex PCR; TCRdb keeps in-frame clones, though not all of them. Of under 150,000 clones listed, around 73% are singletons. Material for sequencing was memory CD8+ T cells sorted from blood. Specified subset: CD45RO+ cells pooled with CCR7-negative TemRA cells. The chain uses TRBV5-1 and TRBJ2-1, with no clear D. This TCR came from a woman between 25 and 40 years old in good health. The CDR3 loop reads CASSLGSSYNEQFF. The CDR3 DNA sequence: TGCGCCAGCAGCTTGGGGAGCTCCTACAATGAGCAGTTCTTC.